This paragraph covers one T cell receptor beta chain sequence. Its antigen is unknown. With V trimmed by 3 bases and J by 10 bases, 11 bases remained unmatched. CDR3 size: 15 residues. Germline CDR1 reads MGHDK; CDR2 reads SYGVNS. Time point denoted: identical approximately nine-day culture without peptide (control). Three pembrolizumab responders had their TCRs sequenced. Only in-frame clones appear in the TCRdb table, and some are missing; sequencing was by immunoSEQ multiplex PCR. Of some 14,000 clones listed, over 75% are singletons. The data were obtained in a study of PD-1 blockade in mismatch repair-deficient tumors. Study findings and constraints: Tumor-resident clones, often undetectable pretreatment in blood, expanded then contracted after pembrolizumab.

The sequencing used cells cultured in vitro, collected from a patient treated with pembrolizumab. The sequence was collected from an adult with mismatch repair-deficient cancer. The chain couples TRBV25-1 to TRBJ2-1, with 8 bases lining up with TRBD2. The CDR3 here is CASSEGSGSNSEQFF. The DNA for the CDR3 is TGTGCCAGCAGTGAGGGGAGCGGGAGCAACAGCGAGCAGTTCTTC.